This T cell receptor beta chain stems from a study of identical twins. Whole-study findings and limits: With monozygotic twins, out-of-frame TCR alpha sharing exceeded what models estimated.

Trimming shortened V by 4 bases and J by 5 bases, and 11 bases separated the two germline ends. Germline V gene sequence: CDR1 SGHDN, CDR2 FVKESK. This CDR3 contains 13 residues. TCRdb ran MiXCR on the 5' RACE reads and lists one entry per CDR3 protein. The sample yields around 530,000 distinct CDR3 sequences, 13% to 15% seen once. This clonotype was observed a few times. Its antigen is unidentified. The sample also formed part of further work on yellow fever vaccine responses in identical twins.

The source is a woman in her late teens or twenties in good health. The chain has TRBV14 and TRBJ2-5; no clear D gene. Material for sequencing was CD4+ T cells sorted from blood. CDR3 protein: CASSPHAVETQYF. The DNA of the CDR3 is TGTGCCAGCAGCCCGCACGCTGTCGAGACCCAGTACTTC.